Listed here are 25 T cell receptor beta chains from one sample, sequenced in a study of beta chain features in type 1 diabetes. Expressed TCRB transcripts were sequenced after all isolated RNA was converted to cDNA. This table comes from immunoSEQ multiplex PCR, and its TCRdb copy is limited to in-frame clones, with some not included. The sample has fewer than 550,000 clones, about an eighth seen once. The source material was naive CD4+ T cells from blood. These receptors originate from a woman younger than 30 in good health.

The chain combines TRBV9 with TRBJ2-7; a weak D match, TRBD2 (7 bases). The J call is doubtful: the DNA matches TRBJ2-5 better. The length of the CDR3 is 16 residues. Germline V CDR1 and CDR2: SGDLS, YYNGEE. The CDR3 reads CASSVAGTGGGETQYF. In nucleotides, the CDR3 is TGTGCCAGCAGCGTAGCTGGAACGGGGGGCGGAGAGACCCAGTACTTC.

The CDR3 coding sequence is TGTGCCAGCAGTTCCAGGACTAGCGGGGGCCAAGAGACCCAGTACTTC. This translates into CASSSRTSGGQETQYF. The rearrangement uses TRBV2 and TRBJ2-5; 13 bases are a match to TRBD2. V was clipped by 5 bases and J by 1 base; unmatched bases: 4. Germline CDR1 is SNHLY and CDR2 is FYNNEI. This CDR3 has 16 residues.

In its sample, this clone was seen a few times. The chain employs TRBV28 and TRBJ2-6; D might be TRBD2 (6 bases). Trimming pared 8 bases from V and 2 bases from J, leaving 25 bases between. Germline CDR1 MDHEN, CDR2 SYDVKM. The CDR3 is 19 amino acids. The CDR3 DNA is TGTGCCAGCTGTCCCCCTGGGAGAGGGACTCCCCCTGGGGCCAACGTCCTGACTTTC. Protein product: CASCPPGRGTPPGANVLTF.

This clone was recorded a few times. The chain carries TRBV10-3 and TRBJ2-2; D gene uncertain. CDR3 length: 15 residues. Trimming stripped 0 bases from V and 1 base from J, with 6 bases between. Germline V lookup: CDR1 ENHRY, CDR2 SYGVKD. This chain's CDR3 is CAISESIQNTGELFF. The CDR3 coding sequence is TGTGCCATCAGTGAGTCGATACAGAACACCGGGGAGCTGTTTTTT.

The chain combines TRBV27 with TRBJ2-7, with D unclear. The CDR3 has 15 amino acids. Trimming took off 8 bases at V and 0 bases at J, with 17 bases between the two ends. CDR1 is MNHEY, CDR2 SMNVEV, per germline (reference sequence). CDR3 residues: CASSPPASHSYEQYF. As DNA, the CDR3 is TGTGCCAGCTCACCCCCGGCTTCCCACTCCTACGAGCAGTACTTC.

This clone was picked up a small number of times. The chain joins TRBV30 to TRBJ1-5, with D possibly TRBD1 on 6 matching bases. CDR1 GTSNPN and CDR2 SVGIG come from the germline V gene (reference sequence). Trimming took off 2 bases at V and 4 bases at J, with 12 bases between the two ends. The CDR3 is 14 residues long. In DNA, the CDR3 is TGTGCCTGGAGTATACAGGGAGGGAATCAGCCCCAGCATTTT. Residues: CAWSIQGGNQPQHF. The variable domain in full, with the rest retrieved from reference TRBV30 and TRBJ1-5, is SQTIHQWPATLVQPVGSPLSLECTVEGTSNPNLYWYRQAAGRGLQLLFYSVGIGQISSEVPQNLSASRPQDRQFILSSKKLLLSDSGFYLCAWSIQGGNQPQHFGDGTRLSIL.

V is TRBV6-5 and J is TRBJ2-1; D is perhaps TRBD1 (6 bases). CDR1 and CDR2 from the germline V gene are MNHEY and SVGAGI. The CDR3 is 14 residues long. The V gene lost 5 bases and the J gene lost 1 base, with 9 bases spanning the gap. The CDR3 here is CASSAQGSYNEQFF. CDR3 in DNA: TGTGCCAGCAGTGCCCAGGGGTCCTACAATGAGCAGTTCTTC.

The chain has TRBV29-1 and TRBJ2-1; D perhaps matches TRBD1 (6 bases). Germline CDR1 is SQVTM and CDR2 is ANQGSEA. V was cut by 6 bases and J by 5 bases, with 11 bases left in between. The length of the CDR3 is 12 residues. The CDR3 loop is CSVNRDNNEQFF. CDR3 sequence (DNA): TGCAGCGTAAACCGGGACAACAATGAGCAGTTCTTC.

This clone has only a few counts. The chain recombines TRBV11-1 with TRBJ1-1; 7 bases agree with TRBD1. CDR1 and CDR2 (germline): SGHAT, FQDESV (reference sequence). CDR3 size: 13 residues. J gave up 1 base and V 4 bases, and 0 bases lay outside the gene matches. The CDR3 is CASSWTGNTEAFF. In DNA form, the CDR3 reads TGTGCCAGCAGCTGGACAGGGAACACTGAAGCTTTCTTT.

The sample holds a few counts of this clone. The chain carries TRBV30 and TRBJ2-6, with 14 bases that match TRBD2. Germline lookup yields CDR1 GTSNPN and CDR2 SVGIG (reference sequence). The CDR3 loop spans 20 amino acids. J was trimmed by 3 bases and V by 1 base; bases with no gene match: 11. The CDR3 here is CAWSGPPGLAGVYGANVLTF. The CDR3 DNA follows: TGTGCCTGGAGTGGCCCCCCGGGACTAGCGGGAGTTTATGGGGCCAACGTCCTGACTTTC.

The chain combines TRBV4-2 with TRBJ2-3; tentative D call: TRBD2 (6 bases). The V gene lost 0 bases and the J gene lost 5 bases, with 6 bases spanning the gap. The CDR3 sequence is 13 residues long. Germline lookup yields CDR1 LGHNA and CDR2 YNFKEQ. In DNA form, the CDR3 reads TGTGCCAGCAGCCAAGATAGCGGAGATACGCAGTATTTT. The encoded protein is CASSQDSGDTQYF.

This clone was picked up a small number of times. CDR3 residues: CASRRTGSYEQYV. CDR3 nucleotide sequence: TGTGCCAGCAGACGGACAGGTTCCTACGAGCAGTACGTC. The chain couples TRBV27 to TRBJ2-7, with 7 positions matching TRBD1. The trim removed 6 bases at V and 1 base at J, leaving 3 bases unmatched. This CDR3 comprises 13 residues. The germline V gene has CDR1 MNHEY and CDR2 SMNVEV (reference sequence).

Only one count was recorded for this clone. The V and J genes are TRBV19 and TRBJ2-3, with D unresolved. V shed 7 bases and J shed 6 bases, with 29 bases lying between them. The CDR3 totals 18 residues. Germline V gives CDR1 LNHDA, CDR2 SQIVND (reference sequence). The CDR3 loop is CASIKGLLDTPREDTQYF. The CDR3 nucleotides are TGTGCCAGTATTAAGGGTTTGCTAGACACCCCCCGAGAGGATACGCAGTATTTT.

This clone was seen more than once but under ten times. The genes are TRBV28 and TRBJ2-7; the match to TRBD1 covers 8 bases. Per germline, CDR1 MDHEN and CDR2 SYDVKM. The CDR3 covers 14 residues. The junction had 3 bases not matched to a gene; V was cut back by 3 bases and J by 2 bases. The CDR3 sequence is CASSLGDRPYEQYV. The CDR3 nucleotides are TGTGCCAGCAGTTTGGGGGACAGGCCCTACGAGCAGTACGTC.

This chain connects TRBV7-3 to TRBJ2-3; no definite D call. Per germline, CDR1 SGHTA and CDR2 FQGTGA. This CDR3 region has 13 residues. V was shortened by 5 bases and J by 5 bases, with 11 bases between the two germline ends. The CDR3 DNA is TGTGCCAGCAGCCGCATAAGTGTAGATACGCAGTATTTT. It yields the protein CASSRISVDTQYF. Using reference TRBV7-3 and TRBJ2-3 for the parts outside the CDR3, the full variable domain is GAGVSQTPSNKVTEKGKYVELRCDPISGHTALYWYRQSLGQGPEFLIYFQGTGAADDSGLPNDRFFAVRPEGSVSTLKIQRTERGDSAVYLCASSRISVDTQYFGPGTRLTVL.

The chain uses TRBV7-2 and TRBJ2-1; the D is unclear. V gave up 5 bases and J gave up 7 bases, with 18 bases separating them. This CDR3 has 15 residues. Germline V gene sequence: CDR1 SGHTA, CDR2 FQGNSA. CDR3 region: CASSPNFGKLNEQFF. The DNA for the CDR3 is TGTGCCAGCAGCCCCAATTTTGGGAAATTGAATGAGCAGTTCTTC. Complete variable domain (other parts from reference TRBV7-2 and TRBJ2-1): GAGVSQSPSNKVTEKGKDVELRCDPISGHTALYWYRQSLGQGLEFLIYFQGNSAPDKSGLPSDRFSAERTGGSVSTLTIQRTQQEDSAVYLCASSPNFGKLNEQFFGPGTRLTVL.

This clone was seen a handful of times. The J gene is TRBJ2-5, the V gene TRBV29-1; 7 nucleotides line up with TRBD1. The CDR3 length is 15 residues. After removal of 4 bases from V and 5 bases from J, the junction contained 13 bases not matched to a gene. Germline V gene sequence: CDR1 SQVTM, CDR2 ANQGSEA. The CDR3 region has the DNA TGCAGCGTTGCATCATGGACAGGCTTGGGGGAGACCCAGTACTTC. It encodes CSVASWTGLGETQYF.

This clone turned up a few times. CDR3 DNA sequence: TGTGCCAGCAGCCAACTAGTGGGAGGCACAGATACGCAGTATTTT. Protein: CASSQLVGGTDTQYF. The rearrangement links TRBV4-2 to TRBJ2-3, with TRBD2 as a possible D gene (5 bases). Germline CDR1 LGHNA, CDR2 YNFKEQ. V lost 2 bases, J lost 1 base, and 10 bases lay in between. The CDR3 runs to 15 residues.

This clone was seen more than once but under ten times. The chain joins TRBV18 to TRBJ1-1; D is unresolved. CDR3 size: 12 residues. CDR1 is KGHSH, CDR2 LQKENI, per germline. Between the trimmed V and J ends, which lost 4 bases and 4 bases, there was a span of 7 bases. The CDR3 coding sequence is TGTGCCAGCTCACTGGGGAGCACTGAAGCTTTCTTT. Residues: CASSLGSTEAFF.

This clone occurred a few times. CDR3 residues: CASSETAVLNYGYTF. The CDR3 bases are TGTGCCAGCAGCGAAACGGCAGTCCTTAACTATGGCTACACCTTC. J is TRBJ1-2 and V is TRBV7-2; no clear D. Trimming cost V 5 bases and J 1 base, with 14 bases left between them. The CDR3 runs to 15 residues. CDR1 is SGHTA and CDR2 is FQGNSA in the germline V gene.

This clone came up a few times. J is TRBJ2-6 and V is TRBV4-2; D is unclear. The CDR3 is made up of 19 amino acids. Germline CDR1 LGHNA, CDR2 YNFKEQ. Trimming pared 4 bases from V and 0 bases from J, leaving 19 bases between. CDR3 residues: CASSREATRRSSGANVLTF. The DNA of the CDR3 is TGTGCCAGCAGCCGAGAAGCGACCCGGAGATCCTCTGGGGCCAACGTCCTGACTTTC.

The V and J genes are TRBV7-9 and TRBJ1-1, with D possibly being TRBD1 (5 bases). Trimming removed 7 bases from V and 0 bases from J, with 12 bases in between. Germline CDR1 reads SEHNR; CDR2 reads FQNEAQ (reference sequence). The CDR3 runs 14 residues. CDR3 bases: TGTGCCAGCAACACAGGAGGGGTGAACACTGAAGCTTTCTTT. Encoded protein: CASNTGGVNTEAFF.

Notes on this clone: Other DNA variants within this sample encode the same CDR3. The chain combines TRBV29-1 with TRBJ2-7; either TRBD1 or TRBD2 may fit D (5 bases each). V lost 4 bases to trimming and J lost 3 bases, with 7 bases between them. CDR3 size: 11 residues. The V gene's germline CDR1 is SQVTM and CDR2 ANQGSEA. This CDR3 is CSVVGVYEQYF. For the CDR3, the DNA is TGCAGCGTTGTGGGGGTCTACGAGCAGTACTTC.

This clone was counted only a few times. V gene TRBV7-8 combines with J gene TRBJ2-7; the D is unclear. The ends were cut back, 8 bases at V and 6 bases at J, with 17 bases in the middle. Germline V gene lookup returns CDR1 SGHVS and CDR2 FQNEAQ. The CDR3 spans 13 residues. The CDR3 sequence: CASSPNPASEQYV. As DNA, the CDR3 is TGTGCCAGCTCCCCTAACCCCGCCTCCGAGCAGTACGTC.

In the case of this clone: This same CDR3 is encoded by further DNA sequences in the sample. V usage is TRBV7-2 and J usage is TRBJ2-1; 7 bases agree with TRBD2. The germline gives CDR1 SGHTA, CDR2 FQGNSA. The length of the CDR3 is 15 residues. The junction had 6 bases not matched to a gene; V was cut back by 5 bases and J by 2 bases. In DNA, the CDR3 is TGTGCCAGCAGCCCGCAGGGAGGGCCCTACAATGAGCAGTTCTTC. Translating gives CASSPQGGPYNEQFF.